These T cell receptor beta chains were read from a single sample in a study of T cell responses to AZD1222 COVID-19 vaccine. Assay used: immunoSEQ multiplex PCR; TCRdb lists only in-frame clones, some missing. This repertoire shows tens of thousands of clones, about 88% found once; its top ten account for under 5.5%. Source: peripheral blood, taken 28 days after the second AZD1222 dose. Every receptor here comes from an adult who received the AZD1222 COVID-19 vaccine. Each CDR3 is given without its conserved first and last residue.

V gene: TRBV5-6; J gene: TRBJ1-1; CDR3 length: 16; CDR3 protein: ASSGSVLLIGVNTEAF
V gene: TRBV9; J gene: TRBJ2-3; CDR3 length: 14; CDR3 protein: ASSVGRDRSADTQY
V gene: TRBV19; J gene: TRBJ1-5; CDR3 length: 12; CDR3 protein: ATKLGGFDQPQH
V gene: TRBV3-1/TRBV3-2; J gene: TRBJ2-3; CDR3 length: 15; CDR3 protein: ASSYSNKAGVADTQY
V gene: TRBV5-1; J gene: TRBJ1-1; CDR3 length: 11; CDR3 protein: ASSLERVTEAF
V gene: TRBV7-6; J gene: TRBJ1-1; CDR3 length: 9; CDR3 protein: ASSLRTEVF
V gene: TRBV19; J gene: TRBJ2-5; CDR3 length: 14; CDR3 protein: ASSKSGTSGEETQY
V gene: TRBV3-1/TRBV3-2; J gene: TRBJ2-1; CDR3 length: 11; CDR3 protein: ASSQGQDNEQF
V gene: TRBV7-2; J gene: TRBJ2-3; CDR3 length: 16; CDR3 protein: ASSPQARTGGLTDTQY
V gene: TRBV20-1; J gene: TRBJ2-1; CDR3 length: 15; CDR3 protein: SASPPQGAGSNNEQF
V gene: TRBV10-1; J gene: TRBJ2-7; CDR3 length: 13; CDR3 protein: ASSEIQGAAYEQY
V gene: TRBV7-6; J gene: TRBJ2-7; CDR3 length: 12; CDR3 protein: ASSLGTYPYEQY